Listed here are 13 T cell receptor beta chains from one sample, sequenced in a study of blood T cell repertoires in COVID-19. Using immunoSEQ multiplex PCR, the repertoire was profiled, and TCRdb retains in-frame clones only, with some absent. The sample has 90,000 to 100,000 clones, approximately 81% seen once; the top ten hold less than 4.5%. Sequenced material: peripheral blood. The receptors were gathered from a man between 60 and 75 years old with acute or convalescent COVID-19.

V usage is TRBV5-1 and J usage is TRBJ2-5; 13 nucleotides align to TRBD2. The germline CDR1 and CDR2 sequences are SGHRS and YFSETQ. V lost 4 bases, J lost 10 bases, and 7 bases stayed unmatched. The CDR3 consists of 14 residues. In DNA, the CDR3 is TGCGCCAGCAGCCCGACTAGCGGGGGGACGAACCAGTACTTC. It encodes CASSPTSGGTNQYF.

The CDR3 protein is CASSRRQGKGKETQYF. The CDR3 bases are TGTGCCAGCAGCCGTCGACAGGGCAAGGGGAAAGAGACCCAGTACTTC. This chain connects TRBV7-9 to TRBJ2-5; 7 bases are shared with TRBD1. Trimming cost V 5 bases and J 3 bases; bases outside gene matches: 12. CDR1 SEHNR and CDR2 FQNEAQ come from the germline V gene (reference sequence). The CDR3 totals 16 residues.

The chain links TRBV5-1 to TRBJ2-1, with 10 bases that match TRBD2. Germline CDR1 is SGHRS and CDR2 is YFSETQ. Trimming removed 4 bases from V and 7 bases from J; junction bases left unmatched: 11. The CDR3 contains 16 residues. Written as DNA, the CDR3 is TGCGCCAGCAGCCCTGGTCAGCGGGGGGGTGCGAATGAGCAGTTCTTC. Amino acids: CASSPGQRGGANEQFF. Variable domain in full (rest from reference TRBV5-1 and TRBJ2-1): KAGVTQTPRYLIKTRGQQVTLSCSPISGHRSVSWYQQTPGQGLQFLFEYFSETQRNKGNFPGRFSGRQFSNSRSEMNVSTLELGDSALYLCASSPGQRGGANEQFFGPGTRLTVL.

This clone occurred once. The genes are TRBV5-1 and TRBJ1-1; tentatively, D is TRBD1 (6 bases). Germline assignment: CDR1 SGHRS and CDR2 YFSETQ. The ends were cut back, 4 bases at V and 4 bases at J, with 14 bases in the middle. This CDR3 has 14 amino acids. CDR3 nucleotide sequence: TGCGCCAGCAGCCAGGGGAAGGCGGGCACTGAAGCTTTCTTT. Its translation is CASSQGKAGTEAFF.

DNA of the CDR3: TGTGCCAGCAGCTTAAGGGGACAGCGTAATGAAAAACTGTTTTTT. Translated: CASSLRGQRNEKLFF. The V call is TRBV7-2, the J call TRBJ1-4, with 7 nucleotides matching TRBD1. Germline V gene lookup returns CDR1 SGHTA and CDR2 FQGNSA. The J segment lost 4 bases and the V segment lost 2 bases, leaving 4 bases of the junction unmatched. The CDR3 has 15 amino acids.

CDR3 in DNA: TGCGCCAGCAGCCAACTCAGGGGTACCTACGAGCAGTACTTC. Its protein product is CASSQLRGTYEQYF. V usage is TRBV4-3 and J usage is TRBJ2-7, with D possibly TRBD1 on 6 matching bases. Trimming left V 2 bases short and J 2 bases short, with 10 bases between. The CDR3 loop spans 14 amino acids. Per germline, CDR1 LGHNA and CDR2 YSLEER.

This clone was seen just once. The chain has TRBV7-2 and TRBJ1-6, with D unclear. Germline CDR1 reads SGHTA; CDR2 reads FQGNSA. The CDR3 is 15 amino acids. Trimming pared 1 base from V and 6 bases from J, leaving 10 bases between. The CDR3 region is CASSLVRGSNSPLHF. CDR3 nucleotides: TGTGCCAGCAGCTTAGTTCGAGGGTCTAATTCACCCCTCCACTTT.

V and J are TRBV6-4 and TRBJ1-2; TRBD1 matches at 7 bases. The V gene end was trimmed by 4 bases and the J gene end by 0 bases; junction bases not matched to a gene: 8. CDR1 and CDR2 (germline): MRHNA, SNTAGT. The CDR3 is 16 amino acids. The CDR3 coding sequence is TGTGCCAGCAGTGTAGGAGGGGGCGATGCTAACTATGGCTACACCTTC. Residues: CASSVGGGDANYGYTF.

The rearrangement joins TRBV2 to TRBJ1-1, with D possibly being TRBD1 (5 bases). The CDR3 sequence is 14 residues long. V dropped 4 bases and J dropped 1 base, with 10 bases sitting between them. Germline V CDR1 and CDR2: SNHLY, FYNNEI. DNA of the CDR3: TGTGCCAGCAGTGGCATGGGGGGGAACACTGAAGCTTTCTTT. It is translated as CASSGMGGNTEAFF.

There are a few counts of this clone. The rearrangement uses TRBV24-1 and TRBJ2-4; the D gene is possibly TRBD1 (5 bases). The V end lost 4 bases, the J end lost 3 bases, and 18 bases lay between the germline ends. The CDR3 loop spans 17 amino acids. Germline CDR1 is KGHDR and CDR2 is SFDVKD. In DNA form, the CDR3 reads TGTGCCACCAGTGAGAGCAGGGTTGGCGGTGGCAAAAACATTCAGTACTTC. The encoded protein is CATSESRVGGGKNIQYF.

The CDR3 nucleotides read TGTGCCAGCAGTTACGGGGCGGTTAACACTGAAGCTTTCTTT. It codes for CASSYGAVNTEAFF. The chain carries TRBV6-5 and TRBJ1-1; perhaps TRBD1 as D (5 bases). The CDR3 is 14 amino acids. V lost 2 bases and J 2 bases, leaving 9 bases between the germline ends. The germline V gene has CDR1 MNHEY and CDR2 SVGAGI.

This sequence joins TRBV9 and TRBJ2-1; weak D call: TRBD2 (7 bases). The CDR3 covers 16 residues. V lost 0 bases and J lost 3, with 13 bases in between. Germline V gene data show CDR1 as SGDLS and CDR2 as YYNGEE. The CDR3 is CASSVGGGPLYNEQFF. In nucleotides, the CDR3 is TGTGCCAGCAGCGTAGGGGGGGGCCCCCTCTACAATGAGCAGTTCTTC.

The genes are TRBV19 and TRBJ1-1; 11 bases agree with TRBD1. CDR1 and CDR2 from the germline V gene are LNHDA and SQIVND (reference sequence). This CDR3 is built from 18 residues. The V gene end was trimmed by 7 bases and the J gene end by 7 bases; junction bases not matched to a gene: 20. The CDR3 region has the DNA TGTGCCAGTACCTCTCTCCCGGGACAGGGGGTTCTTTTTGGTGAAGCTTTCTTT. This sequence encodes CASTSLPGQGVLFGEAFF.